This TCR beta chain originates from a study of shared clonotypes between healthy human individuals. The CDR3 length is 15 residues. Trimming left V 6 bases short and J 6 bases short, with 18 bases between. Germline V gene data show CDR1 as MNHNS and CDR2 as SASEGT. Every subset had its genomic DNA shared out evenly among several immunoSEQ plates. As originally analysed: Junction-only immunoSEQ data arrived without quality scores, meaning filtering differed. Sequencing was performed with immunoSEQ multiplex PCR; in TCRdb, only in-frame clones are kept and a portion is missing. The V and J calls and clone size are taken from that table; D and trimming were inferred from the DNA. Of fewer than 650,000 clones listed, about 80% were seen once; the top ten hold more than 10%.

Source material: PBMCs. The genes are TRBV6-1 and TRBJ1-5; D possibly corresponds to TRBD1 (6 bases). The TCR sequence derives from a woman aged 40-49 years in good health. Some clones in this sample may be carry-over from other donors' samples. CDR3 in amino acids: CASRLSGEAGQPQHF. The CDR3 DNA reads TGTGCCAGCAGACTATCAGGGGAGGCGGGTCAGCCCCAGCATTTT.